One sample yielded the 12 T cell receptor beta chains listed below, sequenced in a study of shared clonotypes between healthy human individuals. CD45RO negativity and positive selection for CCR7 defined naive CD8 cells, a population that excluded terminally differentiated effector memory CD45RA+ cells. Libraries were prepared by immunoSEQ multiplex PCR; TCRdb keeps only in-frame clonotypes and omits some of them. The repertoire holds about 2.1 million clones, with about 93% as singletons. The sequenced sample was naive CD8+ T cells from PBMCs. The source of these receptors is a young man in good health. Some clones in this sample may be carry-over from other donors' samples.

Here the CDR3 reads CASRPPDGAEQYF. The CDR3 DNA sequence: TGTGCCAGCAGACCCCCCGACGGGGCCGAGCAGTATTTT. The V gene is TRBV5-4, the J gene TRBJ2-3, with D possibly called TRBD1 or TRBD2 (5 bases each). Trimming took off 5 bases at V and 11 bases at J, with 18 bases between the two ends. CDR3 size: 13 residues. Germline V gene data show CDR1 as SGHNT and CDR2 as YYREEE (reference sequence).

The chain couples TRBV30 to TRBJ2-1; TRBD2 aligns across 11 bases. The CDR3 loop spans 17 amino acids. Germline V lookup: CDR1 GTSNPN, CDR2 SVGIG (reference sequence). After removal of 2 bases from V and 4 bases from J, the junction contained 10 bases not matched to a gene. CDR3 in amino acids: CAWSSQGRLAGYNEQFF. The CDR3 DNA follows: TGTGCCTGGAGTTCCCAGGGGAGACTAGCGGGATACAATGAGCAGTTCTTC.

CDR3 loop: CASSYSTGKNTEAFF. In nucleotides, the CDR3 is TGTGCCAGCAGTTACTCTACAGGGAAGAACACTGAAGCTTTCTTT. The rearrangement links TRBV6-6 to TRBJ1-1; D possibly corresponds to TRBD1 (6 bases). The CDR3 spans 15 residues. Germline CDR1 reads MNHNY; CDR2 reads SVGAGI (reference sequence). V lost 0 bases and J lost 1, with 9 bases in between.

V usage is TRBV7-6 and J usage is TRBJ1-4, with 7 bases that match TRBD1. CDR3 length equals 15 residues. The germline V gene encodes CDR1 SGHVS and CDR2 FNYEAQ. Trimming took 6 bases from V and 5 from J; bases not matched to a gene: 9. The CDR3 nucleotides read TGTGCCAGCAGAGAGGGGACAGCCCGCAATGAAAAACTGTTTTTT. Residues: CASREGTARNEKLFF.

The rearrangement joins TRBV28 to TRBJ1-5; the D is unclear. The length of the CDR3 is 17 residues. Trimming shortened V by 3 bases and J by 0 bases, and 15 bases separated the two germline ends. From germline, CDR1 is MDHEN and CDR2 SYDVKM. CDR3 DNA sequence: TGTGCCAGCAGTTTGGATGTCGGCAGCCATAGCAATCAGCCCCAGCATTTT. Protein: CASSLDVGSHSNQPQHF.

The chain links TRBV9 to TRBJ2-2; no clear D. Trimming pared 0 bases from V and 6 bases from J, leaving 6 bases between. The CDR3 runs to 13 residues. Germline CDR1 reads SGDLS; CDR2 reads YYNGEE. CDR3 protein: CASSVVPAGELFF. The DNA of the CDR3 is TGTGCCAGCAGCGTAGTCCCAGCCGGGGAGCTGTTTTTT.

The V call is TRBV12-5, the J call TRBJ2-7, with no clear D. Per the germline V gene, CDR1 is LGHNT and CDR2 is FRNRAP. The length of the CDR3 is 12 residues. V was clipped by 3 bases and J by 3 bases, with 6 bases between them. Here the CDR3 DNA reads TGTGCTAGTGGTTTAGTAGGCTACGAGCAGTACTTC. Translation: CASGLVGYEQYF. Full variable domain (rest looked up from reference TRBV12-5 and TRBJ2-7): DARVTQTPRHKVTEMGQEVTMRCQPILGHNTVFWYRQTMMQGLELLAYFRNRAPLDDSGMPKDRFSAEMPDATLATLKIQPSEPRDSAVYFCASGLVGYEQYFGPGTRLTVT.

The genes are TRBV19 and TRBJ1-2; 7 bases agree with TRBD1. The J segment lost 7 bases and the V segment lost 2 bases, leaving 13 bases of the junction unmatched. Germline CDR1 is LNHDA and CDR2 is SQIVND (reference sequence). This CDR3 has 16 residues. The chain's CDR3 is CASSIISSRGPGGYTF. DNA of the CDR3: TGTGCCAGTAGTATAATCTCGTCGAGGGGGCCGGGTGGCTACACCTTC.

The V call is TRBV11-2, the J call TRBJ2-5; D tentatively fits TRBD1 or TRBD2 (5 bases each). The CDR3 has 14 amino acids. CDR1 is SGHAT and CDR2 is FQNNGV in the germline V gene. V shed 3 bases and J shed 7 bases, with 15 bases lying between them. The CDR3 DNA reads as TGTGCCAGCAGCTTTCCTTGGAACGGGGCGACCCAGTACTTC. Its translation: CASSFPWNGATQYF.

To note about this clone: Other DNA sequences in this sample translate to the same CDR3. The rearrangement uses TRBV9 and TRBJ2-7; no reliable D call. The CDR3 runs to 13 residues. Trimming removed 4 bases at V and 3 bases at J, with 11 bases between. The germline CDR1 and CDR2 sequences are SGDLS and YYNGEE. In DNA form, the CDR3 reads TGTGCCAGCAGCCCAGAACTTAGCTACGAGCAGTACTTC. It encodes CASSPELSYEQYF.

The V gene is TRBV2, the J gene TRBJ2-7; 8 bases match TRBD1. Losses at the gene ends were 8 bases for V and 8 bases for J; bases not matched to a gene: 11. Looked up from germline, CDR1 is SNHLY and CDR2 is FYNNEI. CDR3 length: 13 amino acids. CDR3 protein: CASPTGDDPKQYF. The DNA for the CDR3 is TGTGCCAGCCCGACAGGGGACGACCCGAAGCAGTACTTC.

CDR3 in DNA: TGTGCCAGCAGCCAAGATAGAGGGACAGTATCCTACGAGCAGTACTTC. Translating gives CASSQDRGTVSYEQYF. J is TRBJ2-7 and V is TRBV4-2; 7 positions agree with TRBD1. V shed 0 bases and J 1 base; nucleotides not matched to a gene: 6. Per germline, CDR1 LGHNA and CDR2 YNFKEQ. This CDR3 has 16 amino acids.